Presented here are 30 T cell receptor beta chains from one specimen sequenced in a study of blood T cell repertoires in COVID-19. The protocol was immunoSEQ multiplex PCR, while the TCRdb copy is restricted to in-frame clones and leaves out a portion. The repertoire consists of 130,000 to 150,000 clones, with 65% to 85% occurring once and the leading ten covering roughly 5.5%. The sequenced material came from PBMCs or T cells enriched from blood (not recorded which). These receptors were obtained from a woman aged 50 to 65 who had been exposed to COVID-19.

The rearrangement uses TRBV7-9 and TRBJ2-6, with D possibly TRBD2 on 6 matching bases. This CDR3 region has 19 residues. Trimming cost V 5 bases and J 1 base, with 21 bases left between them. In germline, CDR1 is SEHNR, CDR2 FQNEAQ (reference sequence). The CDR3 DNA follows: TGTGCCAGCAGCCCCGCGGGACTGCGCTTCTTTTCTGGGGCCAACGTCCTGACTTTC. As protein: CASSPAGLRFFSGANVLTF.

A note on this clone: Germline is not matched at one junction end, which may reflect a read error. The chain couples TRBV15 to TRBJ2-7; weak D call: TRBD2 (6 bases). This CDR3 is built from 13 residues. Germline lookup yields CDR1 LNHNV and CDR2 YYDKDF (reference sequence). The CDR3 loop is CATSGEGRYEQYF. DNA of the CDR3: TGTGCCACCAGCGGAGAGGGGAGGTACGAGCAGTACTTC.

Here the CDR3 DNA reads TGTGCCAGTAAAATGACAGGGAAAGGCAATCAGCCCCAGCATTTT. Protein product: CASKMTGKGNQPQHF. This rearrangement joins TRBV19 to TRBJ1-5, with 7 bases matching TRBD1. This CDR3 region has 15 residues. V shed 7 bases and J 2 bases; nucleotides not matched to a gene: 8. The germline V gene encodes CDR1 LNHDA and CDR2 SQIVND (reference sequence).

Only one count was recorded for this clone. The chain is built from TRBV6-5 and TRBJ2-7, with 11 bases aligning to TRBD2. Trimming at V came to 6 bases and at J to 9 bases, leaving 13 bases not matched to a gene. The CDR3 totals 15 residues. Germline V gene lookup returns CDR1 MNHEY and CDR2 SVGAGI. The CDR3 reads CASREPGLAVGGQYF. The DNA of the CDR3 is TGTGCCAGCAGAGAGCCGGGACTAGCGGTAGGGGGGCAGTACTTC.

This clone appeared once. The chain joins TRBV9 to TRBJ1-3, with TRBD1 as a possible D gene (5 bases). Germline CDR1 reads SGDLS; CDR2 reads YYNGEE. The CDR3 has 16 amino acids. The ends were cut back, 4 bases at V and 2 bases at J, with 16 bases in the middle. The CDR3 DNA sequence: TGTGCCAGCAGCCCCCACGGCGGGGCCACTGGAAACACCATATATTTT. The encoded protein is CASSPHGGATGNTIYF.

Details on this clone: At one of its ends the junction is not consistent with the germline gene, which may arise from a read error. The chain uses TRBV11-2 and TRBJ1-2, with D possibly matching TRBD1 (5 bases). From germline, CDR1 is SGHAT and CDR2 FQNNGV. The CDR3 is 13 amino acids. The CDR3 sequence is CASSLGVGDFVLF. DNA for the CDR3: TGTGCCAGCAGCTTAGGGGTGGGGGACTTTGTTCTCTTC.

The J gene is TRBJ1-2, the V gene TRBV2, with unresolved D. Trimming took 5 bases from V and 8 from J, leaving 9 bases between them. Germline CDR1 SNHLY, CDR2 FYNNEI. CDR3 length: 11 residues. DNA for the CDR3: TGTGCCAGCAGTAGCTTTAACGGCTACACCTTC. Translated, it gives CASSSFNGYTF.

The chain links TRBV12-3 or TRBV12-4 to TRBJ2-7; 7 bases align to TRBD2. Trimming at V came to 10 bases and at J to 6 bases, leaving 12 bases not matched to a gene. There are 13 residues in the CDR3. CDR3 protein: CATSRLAPGEQYF. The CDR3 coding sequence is TGTGCCACTTCTAGACTAGCCCCGGGCGAGCAGTACTTC.

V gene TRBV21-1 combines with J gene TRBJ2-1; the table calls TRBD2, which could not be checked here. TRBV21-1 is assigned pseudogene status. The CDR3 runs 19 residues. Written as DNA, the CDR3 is TGTGCCAGCAGCCCGGGGGGGCCAACCCCTTTTACTTCCTACAATGAGCAGTTCTTC. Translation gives CASSPGGPTPFTSYNEQFF.

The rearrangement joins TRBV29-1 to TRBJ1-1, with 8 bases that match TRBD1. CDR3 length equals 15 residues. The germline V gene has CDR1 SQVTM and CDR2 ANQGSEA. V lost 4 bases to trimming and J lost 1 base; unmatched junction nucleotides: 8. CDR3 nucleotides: TGCAGCGTTGTAGGACAGGGCGAGTGGAACACTGAAGCTTTCTTT. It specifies CSVVGQGEWNTEAFF.

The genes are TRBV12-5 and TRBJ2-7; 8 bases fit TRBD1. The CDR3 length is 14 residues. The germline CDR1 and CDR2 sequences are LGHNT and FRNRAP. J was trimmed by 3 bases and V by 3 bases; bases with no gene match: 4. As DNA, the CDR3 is TGTGCTAGTGGTTTAACCGGACAGGGCTACGAGCAGTACTTC. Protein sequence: CASGLTGQGYEQYF.

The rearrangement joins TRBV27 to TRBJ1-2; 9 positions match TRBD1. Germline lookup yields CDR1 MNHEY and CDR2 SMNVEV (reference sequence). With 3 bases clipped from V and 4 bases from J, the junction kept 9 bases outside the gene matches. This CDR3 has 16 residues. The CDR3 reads CASSFSGTGSGYGYTF. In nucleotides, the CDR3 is TGTGCCAGCAGTTTCTCCGGGACAGGGTCGGGCTATGGCTACACCTTC.

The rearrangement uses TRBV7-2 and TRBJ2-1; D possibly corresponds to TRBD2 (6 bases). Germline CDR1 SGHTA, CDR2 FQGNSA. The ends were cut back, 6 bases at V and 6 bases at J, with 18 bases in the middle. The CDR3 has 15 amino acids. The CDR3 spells CASRHRVMGGNEQFF. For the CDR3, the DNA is TGTGCCAGCAGGCATAGGGTCATGGGGGGCAATGAGCAGTTCTTC.

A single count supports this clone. The CDR3 is CAWNGGAHQPQHF. The CDR3 DNA sequence: TGTGCCTGGAACGGGGGGGCCCATCAGCCCCAGCATTTT. V usage is TRBV30 and J usage is TRBJ1-5; a possible D gene is TRBD1 (6 bases). The germline V gene encodes CDR1 GTSNPN and CDR2 SVGIG (reference sequence). CDR3 length: 13 amino acids. Trimming shortened V by 4 bases and J by 5 bases, and 12 bases separated the two germline ends.

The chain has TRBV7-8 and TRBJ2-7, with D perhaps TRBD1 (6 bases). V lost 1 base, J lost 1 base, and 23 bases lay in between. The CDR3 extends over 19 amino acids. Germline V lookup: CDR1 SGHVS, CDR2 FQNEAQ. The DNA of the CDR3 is TGTGCCAGCAGCTTAGAGTTTCAATCTGGGACATACTTATCCTACGAGCAGTACTTC. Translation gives CASSLEFQSGTYLSYEQYF.

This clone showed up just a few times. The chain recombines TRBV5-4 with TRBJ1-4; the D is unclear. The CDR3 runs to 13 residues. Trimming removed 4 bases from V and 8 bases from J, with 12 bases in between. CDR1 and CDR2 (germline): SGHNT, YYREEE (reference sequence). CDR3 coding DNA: TGTGCCAGCAGCGCGACTTGGAACGAAAAACTGTTTTTT. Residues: CASSATWNEKLFF.

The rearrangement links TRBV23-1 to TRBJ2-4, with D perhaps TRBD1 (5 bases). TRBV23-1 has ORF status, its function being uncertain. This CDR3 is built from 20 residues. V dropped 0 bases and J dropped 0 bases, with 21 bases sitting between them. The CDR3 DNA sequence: TGCGCCAGCAGTCAATCCGGTCGGTGGGGCAGCTGGCTAGCCAAAAACATTCAGTACTTC. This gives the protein CASSQSGRWGSWLAKNIQYF.

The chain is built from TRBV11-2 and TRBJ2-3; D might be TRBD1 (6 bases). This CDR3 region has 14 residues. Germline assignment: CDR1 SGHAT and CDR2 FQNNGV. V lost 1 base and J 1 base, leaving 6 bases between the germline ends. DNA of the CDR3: TGTGCCAGCAGCTTAGCAGGGGGCACAGATACGCAGTATTTT. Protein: CASSLAGGTDTQYF.

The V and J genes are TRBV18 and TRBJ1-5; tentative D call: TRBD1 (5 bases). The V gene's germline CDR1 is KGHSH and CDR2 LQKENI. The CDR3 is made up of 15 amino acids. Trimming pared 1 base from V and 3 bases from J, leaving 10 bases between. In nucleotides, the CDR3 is TGTGCCAGCTCACCACTCCAGGGTTACAATCAGCCCCAGCATTTT. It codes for CASSPLQGYNQPQHF.

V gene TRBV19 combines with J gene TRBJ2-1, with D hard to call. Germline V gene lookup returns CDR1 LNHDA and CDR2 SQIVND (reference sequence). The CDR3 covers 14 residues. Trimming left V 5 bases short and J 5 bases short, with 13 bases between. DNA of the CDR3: TGTGCCAGTAGTCCCAGGCCAGGTCACAATGAGCAGTTCTTC. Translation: CASSPRPGHNEQFF.

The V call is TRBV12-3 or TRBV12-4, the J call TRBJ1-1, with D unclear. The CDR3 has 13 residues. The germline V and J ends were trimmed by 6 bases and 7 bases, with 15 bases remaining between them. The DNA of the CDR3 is TGTGCCAGCAGCCGGGCCTTGGAGGTTGAAGCTTTCTTT. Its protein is CASSRALEVEAFF.

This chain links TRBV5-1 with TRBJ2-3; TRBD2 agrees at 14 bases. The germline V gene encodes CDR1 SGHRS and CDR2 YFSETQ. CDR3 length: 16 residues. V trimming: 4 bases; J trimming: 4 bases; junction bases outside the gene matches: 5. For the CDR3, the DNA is TGCGCCAGCAGCCCAGGGGGACTAGCGGGAGCAGATACGCAGTATTTT. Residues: CASSPGGLAGADTQYF.

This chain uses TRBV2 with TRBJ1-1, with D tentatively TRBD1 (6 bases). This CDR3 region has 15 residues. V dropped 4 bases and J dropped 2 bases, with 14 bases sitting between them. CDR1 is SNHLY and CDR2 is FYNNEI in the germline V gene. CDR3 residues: CASSAPGHTNTEAFF. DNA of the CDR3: TGTGCCAGCAGTGCCCCGGGACATACAAACACTGAAGCTTTCTTT.

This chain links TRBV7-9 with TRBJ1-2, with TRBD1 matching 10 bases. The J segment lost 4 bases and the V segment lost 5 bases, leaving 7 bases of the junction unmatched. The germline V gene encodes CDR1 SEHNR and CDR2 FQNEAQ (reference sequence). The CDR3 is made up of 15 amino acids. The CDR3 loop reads CASSPTGGLIYGYTF. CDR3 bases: TGTGCCAGCAGCCCGACAGGGGGCTTGATCTATGGCTACACCTTC.

In DNA, the CDR3 is TGTGCTAGTGGTTTGGGACAGACAGGGCGGTACGAGCAGTACTTC. Amino acid sequence: CASGLGQTGRYEQYF. The chain carries TRBV12-5 and TRBJ2-7, with 7 bases aligning to TRBD1. Germline V gives CDR1 LGHNT, CDR2 FRNRAP. The J segment lost 4 bases and the V segment lost 1 base, leaving 7 bases of the junction unmatched. The CDR3 loop spans 15 amino acids.

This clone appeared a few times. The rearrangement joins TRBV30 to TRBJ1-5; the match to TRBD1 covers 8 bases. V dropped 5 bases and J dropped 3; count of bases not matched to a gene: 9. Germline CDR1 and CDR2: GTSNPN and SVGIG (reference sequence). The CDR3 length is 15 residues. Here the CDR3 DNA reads TGTGCCTGGGCCAACAGGGGGGTCACCAATCAGCCCCAGCATTTT. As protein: CAWANRGVTNQPQHF.

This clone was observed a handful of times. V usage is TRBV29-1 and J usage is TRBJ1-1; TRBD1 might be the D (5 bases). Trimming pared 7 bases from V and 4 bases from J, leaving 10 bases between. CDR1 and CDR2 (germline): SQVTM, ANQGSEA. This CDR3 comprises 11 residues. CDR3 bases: TGCAGCGCCAGGGTCGGCACTGAAGCTTTCTTT. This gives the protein CSARVGTEAFF.

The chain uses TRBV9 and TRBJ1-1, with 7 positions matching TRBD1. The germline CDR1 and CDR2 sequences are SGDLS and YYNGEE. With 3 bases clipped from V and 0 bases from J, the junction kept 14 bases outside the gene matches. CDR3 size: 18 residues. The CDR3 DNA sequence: TGTGCCAGCAGCGCCATTAGGGGCAGGGGGACGATGAACACTGAAGCTTTCTTT. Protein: CASSAIRGRGTMNTEAFF.

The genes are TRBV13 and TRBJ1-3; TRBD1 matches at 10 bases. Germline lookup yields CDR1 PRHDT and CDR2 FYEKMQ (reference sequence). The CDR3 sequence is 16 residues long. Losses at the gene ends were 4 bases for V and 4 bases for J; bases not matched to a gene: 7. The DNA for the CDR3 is TGTGCCAGCAGCTCGCTTCCGGGACAGGGGGGAAACACCATATATTTT. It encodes CASSSLPGQGGNTIYF.

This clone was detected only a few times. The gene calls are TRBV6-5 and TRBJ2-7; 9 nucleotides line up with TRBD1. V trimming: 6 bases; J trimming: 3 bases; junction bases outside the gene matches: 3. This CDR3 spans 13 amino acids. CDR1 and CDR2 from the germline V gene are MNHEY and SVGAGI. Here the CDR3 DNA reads TGTGCCAGCAGACAGGGGGCTCGCTACGAGCAGTACTTC. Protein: CASRQGARYEQYF.